This is a list of T cell receptor beta chains from one sample in a study of cytomegalovirus exposure and HLA in healthy donors. Profiling relied on immunoSEQ multiplex PCR, and the TCRdb table lists in-frame clones only, not all of them. The sample has 100,000 to 150,000 clones, approximately 80% seen once; the top ten hold 5.8%. Sequencing was performed on PBMCs. All receptors derive from a man aged 18-30 years in good health and CMV-seropositive. CDR3s leave out the opening cysteine and the closing phenylalanine or tryptophan. Each record gives: J gene, clone size, V gene, D gene, CDR3 protein. D genes are given only for firm matches. Clone size is stated in some rows and not others, as once, few, many or a class when expanded.

j_gene: TRBJ1-3
abundance: .
v_gene: TRBV14
d_gene: .
CDR3aa: ASLFLGAPSGNTIY

j_gene: TRBJ2-6
abundance: .
v_gene: TRBV11-2
d_gene: .
CDR3aa: ASSPRQVGANVLT

j_gene: TRBJ1-5
abundance: .
v_gene: TRBV7-8
d_gene: .
CDR3aa: ASSLAHTSNQPQH

j_gene: TRBJ1-2
abundance: .
v_gene: TRBV5-1
d_gene: .
CDR3aa: ASSLDRSMYGYT

j_gene: TRBJ2-1
abundance: large
v_gene: TRBV2
d_gene: TRBD2
CDR3aa: ASSEQAGGHYNEQF

j_gene: TRBJ1-1
abundance: .
v_gene: TRBV18
d_gene: TRBD1
CDR3aa: ASSPGTGTEAF

j_gene: TRBJ1-1
abundance: .
v_gene: TRBV28
d_gene: .
CDR3aa: ASTGNTEAF

j_gene: TRBJ2-2
abundance: .
v_gene: TRBV4-2
d_gene: TRBD1
CDR3aa: ASSSGSTGVGELF

j_gene: TRBJ2-2
abundance: .
v_gene: TRBV27
d_gene: .
CDR3aa: ASSYRVGSGELF

j_gene: TRBJ2-6
abundance: .
v_gene: TRBV7-9
d_gene: TRBD2
CDR3aa: ASSFGGSPGANVLT

j_gene: TRBJ1-2
abundance: .
v_gene: TRBV28
d_gene: .
CDR3aa: ASSLSSGGYT

j_gene: TRBJ2-5
abundance: .
v_gene: TRBV19
d_gene: TRBD2
CDR3aa: ASSPGLANLYQETQY

j_gene: TRBJ1-4
abundance: .
v_gene: TRBV9
d_gene: TRBD1
CDR3aa: ASSSGQGNEKLF

j_gene: TRBJ2-5
abundance: once
v_gene: TRBV7-6
d_gene: TRBD2
CDR3aa: ASSPLTSGGPETQY

j_gene: TRBJ2-7
abundance: once
v_gene: TRBV7-9
d_gene: TRBD1
CDR3aa: ATTGTGVYEQY

j_gene: TRBJ1-2
abundance: .
v_gene: TRBV4-1
d_gene: .
CDR3aa: ASSQVWGDGYT

j_gene: TRBJ2-1
abundance: few
v_gene: TRBV5-1
d_gene: TRBD1
CDR3aa: ASSLTPPGQTYNEQF

j_gene: TRBJ2-1
abundance: .
v_gene: TRBV30
d_gene: TRBD2
CDR3aa: AWSVVYRLAGGNEQF

j_gene: TRBJ1-2
abundance: .
v_gene: TRBV27
d_gene: TRBD1
CDR3aa: ASSFPGQGADGYT

j_gene: TRBJ1-6
abundance: .
v_gene: TRBV19
d_gene: TRBD1
CDR3aa: ATTEIDRDTSPLH

j_gene: TRBJ1-3
abundance: .
v_gene: TRBV5-1
d_gene: .
CDR3aa: ASSPQGSGNTIY

j_gene: TRBJ1-2
abundance: .
v_gene: TRBV5-4
d_gene: .
CDR3aa: ASSLVGSASSYGYT

j_gene: TRBJ2-7
abundance: few
v_gene: TRBV10-1
d_gene: TRBD1
CDR3aa: ASSERTGGGYEQY

j_gene: TRBJ1-5
abundance: once
v_gene: TRBV5-1
d_gene: TRBD1
CDR3aa: ASSETTGAQGQPQH

j_gene: TRBJ2-3
abundance: .
v_gene: TRBV7-2
d_gene: TRBD2
CDR3aa: ASSLAGLGGADTQY

j_gene: TRBJ2-1
abundance: .
v_gene: TRBV2
d_gene: TRBD1
CDR3aa: ASSDRGDRGWGEQF

j_gene: TRBJ2-6
abundance: .
v_gene: TRBV11-2
d_gene: TRBD2
CDR3aa: ASSSPTSGNSGANVLT

j_gene: TRBJ2-3
abundance: .
v_gene: TRBV28
d_gene: .
CDR3aa: ASLPRPSTDTQY